A selection of T cell receptor beta chains follows, all from one sample in a study of cytomegalovirus exposure and HLA in healthy donors. This table comes from immunoSEQ multiplex PCR, and its TCRdb copy is limited to in-frame clones, with some not included. The table for this sample gives some 39,000 clones. The material sequenced was PBMCs. The receptors shown here come from a male donor in good health and CMV-seronegative. The CDR3 runs from the conserved cysteine through the conserved F or W. A D gene is named only where the DNA matches it firmly.

j_call v_call d_call cdr3_aa cdr3_nt
TRBJ2-7 TRBV6-5 TRBD1 CASRRDREQYEQYF TGTGCCAGCAGGAGGGACAGGGAACAGTACGAGCAGTACTTC
TRBJ2-3 TRBV4-2 - CASSQEAGGTDTQYF TGTGCCAGCAGCCAAGAGGCAGGGGGGACAGATACGCAGTATTTT
TRBJ2-3 TRBV4-1 TRBD2 CASSQVVLAGSADTQYF TGCGCCAGCAGCCAAGTGGTACTAGCGGGGTCGGCGGATACGCAGTATTTT
TRBJ1-4 TRBV19 - CASSEKLFF TGTGCCAGTAGCGAGAAACTGTTTTTT
TRBJ2-5 TRBV2 TRBD1 CASNRQGVQQETQYF TGTGCCAGCAACCGGCAGGGGGTCCAACAAGAGACCCAGTACTTC
TRBJ2-2 TRBV6-6 - CASDDTGLPGELFF TGTGCCAGCGATGATACAGGGCTCCCCGGGGAGCTGTTTTTT
TRBJ2-3 TRBV6-1 TRBD2 CASSEQATSGGTADTQYF TGTGCCAGCAGTGAACAAGCGACTAGCGGGGGGACGGCAGATACGCAGTATTTT
TRBJ2-5 TRBV5-1 - CASSLKGGQETQYF TGCGCCAGCAGCTTGAAAGGGGGCCAAGAGACCCAGTACTTC
TRBJ2-3 TRBV30 TRBD2 CAWTAGVGGSTDTQYF TGTGCCTGGACAGCGGGGGTAGGGGGTAGCACAGATACGCAGTATTTT
TRBJ1-1 TRBV7-2 TRBD1 CASSSQQGPLNTEAFF TGTGCCAGCAGCTCACAACAGGGGCCCTTGAACACTGAAGCTTTCTTT
TRBJ1-4 TRBV19 - CASSYSPRSPNEKLFF TGTGCCAGTAGTTACTCTCCGCGCTCCCCTAATGAAAAACTGTTTTTT
TRBJ1-6 TRBV15 TRBD1 CATSSDRGASPLHF TGTGCCACCAGCAGCGACAGGGGGGCTTCACCCCTCCACTTT
TRBJ1-1 TRBV19 TRBD1 CASSIGQGNTEAFF TGTGCCAGTAGTATCGGACAGGGGAACACTGAAGCTTTCTTT
TRBJ2-1 TRBV10-3 TRBD2 CAISESRTSGGDEQFF TGTGCCATCAGTGAGTCCCGGACTAGCGGGGGGGATGAGCAGTTCTTC
TRBJ2-1 TRBV7-6 TRBD1 CASSRGQGYNEQFF TGTGCCAGCAGCCGCGGACAGGGGTACAATGAGCAGTTCTTC
TRBJ1-6 TRBV7-8 - CASRQNRLTLELDNSPLHF TGTGCCAGCAGGCAAAATAGGTTGACGCTAGAGCTTGATAATTCACCCCTCCACTTT
TRBJ2-1 TRBV6-5 - CASRYGRYNEQFF TGTGCCAGCAGATACGGGAGATACAATGAGCAGTTCTTC
TRBJ1-1 TRBV2 - CASSEAGRTEAFF TGTGCCAGCAGTGAGGCAGGGAGGACTGAAGCTTTCTTT
TRBJ2-3 TRBV9 - CASSVGQGTDTQYF TGTGCCAGCAGCGTAGGGCAGGGTACAGATACGCAGTATTTT
TRBJ2-5 TRBV28 TRBD2 CASSLDRWETSGGVVQYF TGTGCCAGCAGCCTGGACAGATGGGAGACTAGCGGGGGGGTGGTCCAGTACTTC